A single sample gave rise to the 28 T cell receptor beta chains below, sequenced in a study of T cell clonality in common variable immunodeficiency. Method: immunoSEQ multiplex PCR; TCRdb's copy keeps in-frame clones and lacks some. There are 50,000 to 60,000 clones in the sample, none observed a single time. Material for sequencing was peripheral blood mononuclear cells. These receptors came from a person between 18 and 75 years old in good health.

This clone came up many times. The CDR3 loop reads CSAREGLAAYNEQFF. The DNA read from the CDR3 is TGCAGTGCTAGAGAAGGACTAGCAGCTTACAATGAG. V gene TRBV20-1 combines with J gene TRBJ2-1; TRBD2 matches at 8 bases. The read ends 3 residues shy of where the CDR3 ends; the end is completed using the germline J gene. Germline V gene sequence: CDR1 DFQATT, CDR2 SNEGSKA (reference sequence). With 0 bases clipped from V and 4 bases from J, the junction kept 5 bases outside the gene matches. The CDR3 has 15 residues.

This clone has just a few counts. The read stops 3 residues short of the end of the CDR3; the missing end is completed from the germline J gene. The rearrangement links TRBV19 to TRBJ1-5; D might be TRBD1 (6 bases). CDR3 size: 13 residues. Germline CDR1 reads LNHDA; CDR2 reads SQIVND (reference sequence). V was pared by 7 bases and J by 4 bases, with 11 bases between. The CDR3 loop is CASKEQGNQPQHF. The CDR3 DNA, read in part, is TGTGCCAGTAAGGAACAGGGAAATCAGCCC. The full variable domain, in which reference TRBV19 and TRBJ1-5 provide the parts outside the CDR3, is DGGITQSPKYLFRKEGQNVTLSCEQNLNHDAMYWYRQDPGQGLRLIYYSQIVNDFQKGDIAEGYSVSREKKESFPLTVTSAQKNPTAFYLCASKEQGNQPQHFGDGTRLSIL.

This clone came up many times. Compared with germline, one end of the junction differs, possibly owing to a read error. The CDR3 is cut off 3 residues early in the read; its end comes from the germline J gene. The chain couples TRBV20-1 to TRBJ2-1, with 8 positions matching TRBD1. This CDR3 is 14 amino acids long. Germline V gene sequence: CDR1 DFQATT, CDR2 SNEGSKA (reference sequence). CDR3 amino acids: CNANDRGHRNEQFF. Incomplete CDR3 DNA: TGCAATGCTAACGACAGGGGTCATAGGAATGAG.

This clone was counted at least ten times. The read comes to an end 3 residues before the CDR3 does, leaving the germline J gene to fill in the end. The chain carries TRBV5-1 and TRBJ2-2, with TRBD1 matching over 11 bases. The V gene's germline CDR1 is SGHRS and CDR2 YFSETQ. The CDR3 covers 17 residues. The CDR3 sequence: CASSPRDRGAGANVLFF. The CDR3 bases that were read are TGCGCCAGCAGCCCACGGGACAGGGGGGCGGGGGCCAACGTG.

The table lists this clone with many counts. The CDR3 region is CASSWDTLAYEQYF. The DNA read from the CDR3 is TGTGCCAGTAGTTGGGACACTTTAGCCTACGAG. The chain is built from TRBV19 and TRBJ2-7, with D possibly matching TRBD1 (6 bases). The CDR3 extends 3 residues past the end of the read, so its final part is completed from the germline J gene. CDR1 and CDR2 (germline): LNHDA, SQIVND (reference sequence). The CDR3 runs 14 residues. With 5 bases removed from V and 2 bases from J, the gap between germline ends came to 13 bases.

This clone has at least ten counts. The DNA ends 3 residues before the CDR3 does, and the rest of the CDR3 is filled in from the germline J gene. This chain links TRBV18 with TRBJ2-3; 8 nucleotides agree with TRBD1. The ends lost 6 bases at V and 2 bases at J; junction bases unmatched: 7. CDR3 length equals 15 residues. Looked up from germline, CDR1 is KGHSH and CDR2 is LQKENI. CDR3 sequence: CASSLGQGNTDTQYF. The CDR3 DNA, read in part, is TGTGCCAGCTCTTTAGGACAGGGAAACACAGATACG.

This clone was seen a handful of times. The CDR3 end lies 3 residues beyond the end of the read and is filled in from the germline J gene. The chain combines TRBV19 with TRBJ1-2; D possibly corresponds to TRBD1 (6 bases). CDR3 length: 13 amino acids. Germline V gene lookup returns CDR1 LNHDA and CDR2 SQIVND (reference sequence). The CDR3: CASSMTGMYDYTF. CDR3 bases read: TGTGCCAGTAGTATGACAGGAATGTACGAC.

This clone has at least ten counts. The read gets to within 3 residues of the CDR3 end, and the germline J gene fills in the rest. This sequence joins TRBV30 and TRBJ1-2; D is uncertain. V shed 2 bases and J shed 3 bases, with 10 bases lying between them. CDR1 is GTSNPN, CDR2 SVGIG, per germline (reference sequence). The CDR3 has 13 amino acids. This CDR3 is CAWSPHDYYGYTF. The DNA read from the CDR3 is TGTGCCTGGAGTCCTCACGACTACTATGGC.

This clone showed up many times. The read ends 3 residues early relative to the CDR3; the germline J gene fills the gap. The rearrangement uses TRBV5-1 and TRBJ1-1, with unresolved D. Germline CDR1 SGHRS, CDR2 YFSETQ. The CDR3 has 13 amino acids. Trimming took off 0 bases at V and 1 base at J, with 4 bases between the two ends. The covered CDR3 bases are TGCGCCAGCAGCTTGGGCAGGAACACTGAA. Residues: CASSLGRNTE. The full-length CDR3 reads as CASSLGRNTEAFF.

This clone has just a few counts. The sequenced fragment ends 3 residues before the CDR3 boundary, so the rest is inferred from the germline J gene. The V and J genes are TRBV5-1 and TRBJ2-5; D remains unclear. CDR3 length: 14 residues. The V gene lost 2 bases and the J gene lost 5 bases, with 13 bases spanning the gap. CDR1 is SGHRS and CDR2 is YFSETQ in the germline V gene. The sequenced part of the CDR3 DNA is TGCGCCAGCAGCTTAGTTTCGGGTCCCGAGACC. Amino acids: CASSLVSGPET. The whole CDR3 protein is CASSLVSGPETQYF. Full variable domain (outside the CDR3, taken from reference TRBV5-1 and TRBJ2-5): KAGVTQTPRYLIKTRGQQVTLSCSPISGHRSVSWYQQTPGQGLQFLFEYFSETQRNKGNFPGRFSGRQFSNSRSEMNVSTLELGDSALYLCASSLVSGPETQYFGPGTRLLVL.

This clone was counted ten times or more. The DNA ends 3 residues before the CDR3 does, and the rest of the CDR3 is filled in from the germline J gene. The chain has TRBV29-1 and TRBJ1-1; D may be TRBD1 (6 bases). Germline CDR1 SQVTM, CDR2 ANQGSEA. This CDR3 is built from 12 residues. V lost 7 bases, J lost 1 base, and 10 bases lay in between. The CDR3 sequence is CSGLTGNTEAFF. CDR3 DNA, as far as it was read: TGCAGCGGATTGACAGGGAACACTGAA. Variable domain in full (rest from reference TRBV29-1 and TRBJ1-1): SAVISQKPSRDICQRGTSLTIQCQVDSQVTMMFWYRQQPGQSLTLIATANQGSEATYESGFVIDKFPISRPNLTFSTLTVSNMSPEDSSIYLCSGLTGNTEAFFGQGTRLTVV.

In its sample, this clone was seen many times. The read comes to an end 3 residues before the CDR3 does, leaving the germline J gene to fill in the end. The gene calls are TRBV6-1 and TRBJ1-6; tentative D call: TRBD1 (6 bases). V was pared by 2 bases and J by 3 bases, with 11 bases between. Germline CDR1 reads MNHNS; CDR2 reads SASEGT. This CDR3 is built from 16 residues. CDR3 DNA (partial): TGTGCCAGCAGTGAATACTCGGACAGCTATAATTCACCC. Residues: CASSEYSDSYNSP. The entire CDR3 is CASSEYSDSYNSPLHF.

This clone was counted many times. The observed sequence ends 3 residues before the CDR3 terminus, with the missing tail filled in from the germline J gene. The chain joins TRBV6-2 or TRBV6-3 to TRBJ2-6; D gene ambiguous. Per germline, CDR1 MNHEY and CDR2 SVGEGT. The V end lost 6 bases, the J end lost 4 bases, and 10 bases lay between the germline ends. The CDR3 runs 14 residues. Incomplete CDR3 DNA: TGTGCCAGCAGCGATCGCAGAGGGGCCAACGTC. Encoded protein: CASSDRRGANV. From start to end, the CDR3 is CASSDRRGANVLTF.

This clone has ten or more counts. The DNA ends 3 residues before the CDR3 does, and the rest of the CDR3 is filled in from the germline J gene. V usage is TRBV7-2 and J usage is TRBJ2-7; 10 bases fit TRBD2. Unmatched junction bases numbered 8, after V lost 4 bases and J lost 5 bases. The CDR3 covers 15 residues. Germline-derived CDR1 and CDR2 are SGHTA and FQGNSA. CDR3 DNA (partial): TGTGCCAGCAGCTATTCCCTAGCGGGGGATGACGAG. It specifies CASSYSLAGDDE. The whole CDR3 region reads CASSYSLAGDDEQYF.

This clone was counted at least ten times. Coverage ceases 3 residues before the CDR3 finishes, and the germline J gene fills in the end. This chain links TRBV28 with TRBJ1-5; 7 nucleotides agree with TRBD1. Losses at the gene ends were 8 bases for V and 6 bases for J; bases not matched to a gene: 10. The CDR3 extends over 14 amino acids. Germline V gene sequence: CDR1 MDHEN, CDR2 SYDVKM. The covered CDR3 bases are TGTGCCAGCGCACGGGCAGGGGGAACTCAGCCC. Translated: CASARAGGTQP. The CDR3 in its entirety is CASARAGGTQPQHF.

This clone occurred many times. Read data end 3 residues before the CDR3 end; the end is taken from the germline J gene. This chain links TRBV7-9 with TRBJ2-5; 7 bases are shared with TRBD2. The CDR3 runs 15 residues. Germline V lookup: CDR1 SEHNR, CDR2 FQNEAQ (reference sequence). Unmatched junction bases numbered 6, after V lost 2 bases and J lost 3 bases. The CDR3: CASSLSSGGEETQYF. CDR3 DNA (partial): TGTGCCAGCAGCTTAAGTTCGGGGGGAGAAGAGACC.

This clone was counted at least ten times. CDR3 DNA, as far as it was read: TGTGCCAGCAGTTCTCCGTCTGCC. It is translated as CASSSPSA. The entire CDR3 is CASSSPSAIYF. The chain employs TRBV7-9 and TRBJ1-3; no clear D gene. The read terminates 3 residues ahead of where the CDR3 ends, so the germline J gene completes it. Germline V gives CDR1 SEHNR, CDR2 FQNEAQ (reference sequence). The CDR3 loop spans 11 amino acids.

This clone was detected ten times or more. The observed sequence ends 3 residues before the CDR3 terminus, with the missing tail filled in from the germline J gene. The chain links TRBV11-2 to TRBJ2-7, with D perhaps matching TRBD1 (5 bases). V was shortened by 3 bases and J by 0 bases, with 6 bases between the two germline ends. Germline V gene lookup returns CDR1 SGHAT and CDR2 FQNNGV. The CDR3 length is 13 residues. The covered CDR3 bases are TGTGCCAGCAGCTTCACAGGCTCCTACGAG. Translated: CASSFTGSYE. The full CDR3 sequence reads CASSFTGSYEQYF.

Regarding this clone: The missing CDR3 end, 3 residues past where the read stops, is filled in from the germline J gene. This sequence joins TRBV7-2 and TRBJ2-2; D is possibly TRBD1 or TRBD2 (7 bases each). The germline V gene has CDR1 SGHTA and CDR2 FQGNSA. CDR3 size: 15 residues. CDR3 sequence: CASSLGEGAGSPLFF. Partial CDR3 DNA: TGTGCCAGCAGCTTAGGGGAGGGGGCAGGGTCACCG.

This clone was picked up many times. The CDR3 end falls 3 residues outside the read, so it is completed with the germline J gene. The V call is TRBV7-3, the J call TRBJ2-7; no reliable D call. Germline V gene sequence: CDR1 SGHTA, CDR2 FQGTGA. The germline V and J ends were trimmed by 5 bases and 0 bases, with 2 bases remaining between them. This CDR3 spans 11 amino acids. The CDR3 DNA, read in part, is TGTGCCAGCAGCCACTCCTACGAG. Translated, it gives CASSHSYE. The full CDR3 protein is CASSHSYEQYF.

In its sample, this clone was seen many times. Mismatch with germline at one junction end may stem from a read error. The read ends 3 residues early relative to the CDR3; the germline J gene fills the gap. The chain is built from TRBV7-9 and TRBJ1-2; D is ambiguous. Germline CDR1 reads SEHNR; CDR2 reads FQNEAQ (reference sequence). The CDR3 loop spans 10 amino acids. The covered CDR3 bases are TGCGCCATACGGGGCTATGGC. Translated, it gives CAIRGYG. The full CDR3 is CAIRGYGYTF.

This clone was observed many times. Read data end 3 residues before the CDR3 end; the end is taken from the germline J gene. Other DNA sequences of this sample code for an identical CDR3. The gene calls are TRBV7-2 and TRBJ1-3; D is perhaps TRBD1 (5 bases). Germline assignment: CDR1 SGHTA and CDR2 FQGNSA. Trimming left V 6 bases short and J 0 bases short, with 12 bases between. This CDR3 is built from 15 residues. The CDR3 loop is CASSNWGDSGNTIYF. The sequenced part of the CDR3 DNA is TGTGCCAGCAGTAATTGGGGGGACTCTGGAAACACC.

There are many counts of this clone. The CDR3 end is not reached by the read, which stops 3 residues before it; the germline J gene fills it in. This chain links TRBV30 with TRBJ2-1; TRBD2 matches at 10 bases. The CDR3 length is 15 residues. Germline-derived CDR1 and CDR2 are GTSNPN and SVGIG (reference sequence). V was pared by 1 base and J by 2 bases, with 2 bases of the junction left unmatched. This CDR3 is CAWSGTSGTYNEQFF. CDR3 bases read: TGTGCCTGGAGTGGAACTAGCGGGACCTACAATGAG.

In its sample, this clone was seen many times. The read halts 3 residues ahead of the CDR3 end, with the missing end drawn from the germline J gene. This chain uses TRBV10-1 with TRBJ2-7; D remains unclear. Per the germline V gene, CDR1 is WNHNN and CDR2 is SYGVQD (reference sequence). Between the trimmed V and J ends, which lost 7 bases and 3 bases, there was a span of 4 bases. There are 10 residues in the CDR3. CDR3 DNA, as far as it was read: TGCGCCAGCAATCGCTACGAG. Protein sequence: CASNRYE. In full, the CDR3 reads CASNRYEQYF.

The sample holds many counts of this clone. The CDR3 goes on 3 residues after the read ends, and that part is filled in from the germline J gene. This chain joins TRBV20-1 and TRBJ2-3; 8 nucleotides agree with TRBD2. Germline V gene data show CDR1 as DFQATT and CDR2 as SNEGSKA (reference sequence). The CDR3 is 17 amino acids. The chain's CDR3 is CSARYARAGGSRETQYF. The CDR3 bases that were read are TGCAGTGCTAGATACGCTCGGGCGGGGGGAAGCAGGGAGACG.

A remark on this clone: The read gets to within 3 residues of the CDR3 end, and the germline J gene fills in the rest. The rearrangement links TRBV2 to TRBJ1-2, with D hard to call. The CDR3 runs 16 residues. Germline assignment: CDR1 SNHLY and CDR2 FYNNEI. The CDR3 loop is CASNPKTSGSYNDYTF. The sequenced part of the CDR3 DNA is TGTGCCAGCAACCCTAAGACTAGCGGGTCTTACAATGAC. Looking up the rest from reference TRBV2 and TRBJ1-2 gives the full variable domain: EPEVTQTPSHQVTQMGQEVILRCVPISNHLYFYWYRQILGQKVEFLVSFYNNEISEKSEIFDDQFSVERPDGSNFTLKIRSTKLEDSAMYFCASNPKTSGSYNDYTFGSGTRLTVV.

This clone occurred a few times. With the read ending 3 residues before the CDR3 end, the germline J gene is used to fill in that end. The J gene is TRBJ2-1, the V gene TRBV5-8; D is possibly TRBD1 (6 bases). The CDR3 is made up of 13 amino acids. In germline, CDR1 is SGHTS, CDR2 YDEGEE. With 3 bases removed from V and 5 bases from J, the gap between germline ends came to 9 bases. CDR3 DNA (partial): TGTGCCAGCAGCTCCGGACAGAACAATGAG. Translating it yields CASSSGQNNE. The complete CDR3 protein is CASSSGQNNEQFF.

This clone was detected many times. From the germline J gene comes the end of the CDR3, since the read stops 3 residues before it. The V and J genes are TRBV2 and TRBJ2-3; D is unresolved. This CDR3 comprises 13 residues. V was trimmed by 4 bases and J by 3 bases, leaving 8 bases between them. Germline CDR1 and CDR2: SNHLY and FYNNEI. CDR3 amino acids: CASSVLVTDTQYF. The sequenced CDR3 bases are TGTGCCAGCAGTGTGCTAGTAACAGATACG.